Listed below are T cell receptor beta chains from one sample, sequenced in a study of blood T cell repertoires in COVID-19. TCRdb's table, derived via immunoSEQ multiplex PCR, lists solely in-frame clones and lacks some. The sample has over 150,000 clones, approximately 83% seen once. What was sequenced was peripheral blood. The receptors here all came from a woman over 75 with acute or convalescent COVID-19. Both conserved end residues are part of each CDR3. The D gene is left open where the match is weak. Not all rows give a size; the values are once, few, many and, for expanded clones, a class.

cdr3_nt: TGTGCCTGGAGTCAGGGCAGGGAAGGGGAGCTGTTTTTT
cdr3_aa: CAWSQGREGELFF
v_call: TRBV30
d_call: .
j_call: TRBJ2-2
clone_size: .

cdr3_nt: TGTGCCAGCTCACCAGAGCCTAATTCACCCCTCCACTTT
cdr3_aa: CASSPEPNSPLHF
v_call: TRBV18
d_call: .
j_call: TRBJ1-6
clone_size: .

cdr3_nt: TGTGCCAGTGGCCCCGGCAATCAGCCCCAGCATTTT
cdr3_aa: CASGPGNQPQHF
v_call: TRBV19
d_call: .
j_call: TRBJ1-5
clone_size: few

cdr3_nt: TGCGCCAGCAGCCAAGACCCCGGACAGAGATACGAGCAGTACTTC
cdr3_aa: CASSQDPGQRYEQYF
v_call: TRBV4-3
d_call: .
j_call: TRBJ2-7
clone_size: .

cdr3_nt: TGTGCCAGCAGCTTACAGGGCGGCACTGAAGCTTTCTTT
cdr3_aa: CASSLQGGTEAFF
v_call: TRBV7-2
d_call: .
j_call: TRBJ1-1
clone_size: once

cdr3_nt: TGCGCCAGCAGCCAAGAGTCTAGGGGAACCGAAGCTTTCTTT
cdr3_aa: CASSQESRGTEAFF
v_call: TRBV4-1
d_call: .
j_call: TRBJ1-1
clone_size: .

cdr3_nt: TGTGCCTGGAGTAGGGGACAGGGGGTCCCTAGCAATCAGCCCCAGCATTTT
cdr3_aa: CAWSRGQGVPSNQPQHF
v_call: TRBV30
d_call: TRBD1
j_call: TRBJ1-5
clone_size: .

cdr3_nt: TGTGCCAGCAGGTCTCCCGGGAATCAGCCCCAGCATTTT
cdr3_aa: CASRSPGNQPQHF
v_call: TRBV28
d_call: .
j_call: TRBJ1-5
clone_size: .

cdr3_nt: TGTGCCAGCAGTTCAAACTATGGCTACACCTTC
cdr3_aa: CASSSNYGYTF
v_call: TRBV12-3/TRBV12-4
d_call: .
j_call: TRBJ1-2
clone_size: .

cdr3_nt: TGTGCCAGCAGTTTACATGGACAGGGCACAGATACGCAGTATTTT
cdr3_aa: CASSLHGQGTDTQYF
v_call: TRBV28
d_call: TRBD1
j_call: TRBJ2-3
clone_size: .

cdr3_nt: TGCGCCAGCAGCCAAGGTATCCAGACAGGGGCGTCGGGCACTGAAGCTTTCTTT
cdr3_aa: CASSQGIQTGASGTEAFF
v_call: TRBV4-1
d_call: TRBD1
j_call: TRBJ1-1
clone_size: .

cdr3_nt: TGTGCCAGCGCAGGGCCCTCTGGAAACACCATATATTTT
cdr3_aa: CASAGPSGNTIYF
v_call: TRBV30
d_call: .
j_call: TRBJ1-3
clone_size: .

cdr3_nt: TGTGCCAGCAGCTGGGGAGGAGGCAATCAGCCCCAGCATTTT
cdr3_aa: CASSWGGGNQPQHF
v_call: TRBV6-5
d_call: .
j_call: TRBJ1-5
clone_size: .

cdr3_nt: TGTGCCAGCAGTCGCGAGGGTGTGGAGGTTGGGGATGAGCAGTTCTTC
cdr3_aa: CASSREGVEVGDEQFF
v_call: TRBV6-2/TRBV6-3
d_call: .
j_call: TRBJ2-1
clone_size: .

cdr3_nt: TGTGCCAGCAGTTACTCGAAGGGGGTCGGCTACACCTTC
cdr3_aa: CASSYSKGVGYTF
v_call: TRBV6-5
d_call: .
j_call: TRBJ1-2
clone_size: .

cdr3_nt: TGTGCCAGTAGTATTGGGTTAGGGGCCTACAATGAGCAGTTCTTC
cdr3_aa: CASSIGLGAYNEQFF
v_call: TRBV19
d_call: .
j_call: TRBJ2-1
clone_size: .

cdr3_nt: TGTGCCAGCAGTTACAACCGGGACAGGGACTCTGGGGCCAACGTCCTGACTTTC
cdr3_aa: CASSYNRDRDSGANVLTF
v_call: TRBV6-2/TRBV6-3
d_call: TRBD1
j_call: TRBJ2-6
clone_size: .

cdr3_nt: TGCGCCAGCAGCCACCTAGTCGACGGCTACGAGCAGTACTTC
cdr3_aa: CASSHLVDGYEQYF
v_call: TRBV4-3
d_call: .
j_call: TRBJ2-7
clone_size: .

cdr3_nt: TGTGCCTCTACCCGGCTAGCGGGAGGTGAGCAGTACTTC
cdr3_aa: CASTRLAGGEQYF
v_call: TRBV30
d_call: TRBD2
j_call: TRBJ2-7
clone_size: .

cdr3_nt: TGTGCCAGCAGTGAACTAGCGGACACCGGGGAGCTGTTTTTT
cdr3_aa: CASSELADTGELFF
v_call: TRBV6-4
d_call: TRBD2
j_call: TRBJ2-2
clone_size: .

cdr3_nt: TGTGCCAGCAGTCTCCTGGGGGGTGTTGAGCAGTTCTTC
cdr3_aa: CASSLLGGVEQFF
v_call: TRBV2
d_call: .
j_call: TRBJ2-1
clone_size: once

cdr3_nt: TGTGCCAGCAGCTTGCGAAAGGGGGCCGCAACTAATGAAAAACTGTTTTTT
cdr3_aa: CASSLRKGAATNEKLFF
v_call: TRBV5-8
d_call: TRBD1
j_call: TRBJ1-4
clone_size: .

cdr3_nt: TGCGCCAGCAGCTTGGACCTAGCGGGAGTCACCGGGGAGCTGTTTTTT
cdr3_aa: CASSLDLAGVTGELFF
v_call: TRBV5-1
d_call: TRBD2
j_call: TRBJ2-2
clone_size: .

cdr3_nt: TGTGCTAGTGGTCAACCAGGGTTTAGTGAAGCTTTCTTT
cdr3_aa: CASGQPGFSEAFF
v_call: TRBV12-5
d_call: .
j_call: TRBJ1-1
clone_size: .

cdr3_nt: TGTGCCAGCAGCGTACAGGGGGCTTCATATGGCTACACCTTC
cdr3_aa: CASSVQGASYGYTF
v_call: TRBV9
d_call: TRBD1
j_call: TRBJ1-2
clone_size: .

cdr3_nt: TGTGCCAGCAGCTTAATGGGAGTCGAGCAGTACTTC
cdr3_aa: CASSLMGVEQYF
v_call: TRBV7-2
d_call: .
j_call: TRBJ2-7
clone_size: .

cdr3_nt: TGTGCCAGCAGCGCTGGCGGGGGGGCTGGGGGCTACACCTTC
cdr3_aa: CASSAGGGAGGYTF
v_call: TRBV7-2
d_call: .
j_call: TRBJ1-2
clone_size: .

cdr3_nt: TGTGCCAGCAGCTTGGGAGACAGGGTAACCGGGGAGCTGTTTTTT
cdr3_aa: CASSLGDRVTGELFF
v_call: TRBV13
d_call: TRBD1
j_call: TRBJ2-2
clone_size: .

cdr3_nt: TGTGCCAGCAGCTTAGTGCTTTCGGCTAGCTCCGAGACCCAGTACTTC
cdr3_aa: CASSLVLSASSETQYF
v_call: TRBV7-8
d_call: .
j_call: TRBJ2-5
clone_size: .

cdr3_nt: TGTGCCTCTCGGCGGGACAGGGATCATGGCTACACCTTC
cdr3_aa: CASRRDRDHGYTF
v_call: TRBV19
d_call: TRBD1
j_call: TRBJ1-2
clone_size: once

cdr3_nt: TGTGCCAGCACGGGGAGACAGGGAGGTTCACCCCTCCACTTT
cdr3_aa: CASTGRQGGSPLHF
v_call: TRBV3-1/TRBV3-2
d_call: TRBD1
j_call: TRBJ1-6
clone_size: .

cdr3_nt: TGTGCCACCAGCACGGGGAGAGCCCGCCGTCAAGAGACCCAGTACTTC
cdr3_aa: CATSTGRARRQETQYF
v_call: TRBV15
d_call: .
j_call: TRBJ2-5
clone_size: .

cdr3_nt: TGCGCCAGCAGCCATGGAGGATATGGGTTGCAGGAGCTGTTTTTT
cdr3_aa: CASSHGGYGLQELFF
v_call: TRBV4-3
d_call: .
j_call: TRBJ2-2
clone_size: once

cdr3_nt: TGTGCCAGCAGGGAAGACAGGGTCCACGAGCAGTACTTC
cdr3_aa: CASREDRVHEQYF
v_call: TRBV27
d_call: TRBD1
j_call: TRBJ2-7
clone_size: .

cdr3_nt: TGTGCCAGCAGCTGGACAGGGGGCTGGGGGTATGAAAAACTGTTTTTT
cdr3_aa: CASSWTGGWGYEKLFF
v_call: TRBV6-6
d_call: TRBD1
j_call: TRBJ1-4
clone_size: .

cdr3_nt: TGCGCCAGCAGCCCTCAGCTGTGGGACAGGTCCGTACGTAGCTTC
cdr3_aa: CASSPQLWDRSVRSF
v_call: TRBV4-3
d_call: TRBD1
j_call: TRBJ2-7
clone_size: .

cdr3_nt: TGCGCCAGCAGCTCGGACAGGGTGAGCTCCTACGAGCAGTACTTC
cdr3_aa: CASSSDRVSSYEQYF
v_call: TRBV4-1
d_call: TRBD1
j_call: TRBJ2-7
clone_size: .

cdr3_nt: TGTGCCAGCAGTTCGGACAGGGGCCAAGAGACCCAGTACTTC
cdr3_aa: CASSSDRGQETQYF
v_call: TRBV5-4
d_call: TRBD1
j_call: TRBJ2-5
clone_size: .

cdr3_nt: TGCGCCAGCAGCCAAGATGTTAGCGGGGGTCTCTACGAGCAGTACTTC
cdr3_aa: CASSQDVSGGLYEQYF
v_call: TRBV4-1
d_call: TRBD2
j_call: TRBJ2-7
clone_size: once

cdr3_nt: TGTGCCAGCGGCAGCGTAGGGGTCACCGGGGAGCTGTTTTTT
cdr3_aa: CASGSVGVTGELFF
v_call: TRBV9
d_call: .
j_call: TRBJ2-2
clone_size: .

cdr3_nt: TGTGCCAGCAGCTTAGTCTTCGGTGGAAGCGGGAGCGACCAAGAGACCCAGTACTTC
cdr3_aa: CASSLVFGGSGSDQETQYF
v_call: TRBV7-2
d_call: TRBD2
j_call: TRBJ2-5
clone_size: .

cdr3_nt: TGTGCCAGTAGTCGGACAGGGGACGGAAACACCATATATTTT
cdr3_aa: CASSRTGDGNTIYF
v_call: TRBV19
d_call: TRBD1
j_call: TRBJ1-3
clone_size: few

cdr3_nt: TGTGCCAGCAGCCTCTCAGGCACGGGGTACAATGAGCAGTTCTTC
cdr3_aa: CASSLSGTGYNEQFF
v_call: TRBV3-1/TRBV3-2
d_call: .
j_call: TRBJ2-1
clone_size: once

cdr3_nt: TGTGCCATCACGAGGGAGCGGGGGGGCTACGAGCAGTACTTC
cdr3_aa: CAITRERGGYEQYF
v_call: TRBV10-3
d_call: TRBD2
j_call: TRBJ2-7
clone_size: .

cdr3_nt: TGTGCCAGCAGCCAACAACGACTAGCGGGAGGAGAGACCCAGTACTTC
cdr3_aa: CASSQQRLAGGETQYF
v_call: TRBV3-1/TRBV3-2
d_call: TRBD2
j_call: TRBJ2-5
clone_size: .

cdr3_nt: TGTGCCAGCAGCCAAGATTTTTCGACTAGGCTACTCACCGGGGAGCTGTTTTTT
cdr3_aa: CASSQDFSTRLLTGELFF
v_call: TRBV3-1/TRBV3-2
d_call: .
j_call: TRBJ2-2
clone_size: .

cdr3_nt: TGTGCCAGTAGAAAACGCGCCGGGACAGGGTTCCAGCCCCAGCATTTT
cdr3_aa: CASRKRAGTGFQPQHF
v_call: TRBV19
d_call: TRBD1
j_call: TRBJ1-5
clone_size: .

cdr3_nt: TGTGCCAGTAGTATTGGACAGGGGGCGAGTTGGACAGATACGCAGTATTTT
cdr3_aa: CASSIGQGASWTDTQYF
v_call: TRBV19
d_call: TRBD1
j_call: TRBJ2-3
clone_size: .

cdr3_nt: TGTGCCAGCTCACCAGGCCTATGGCGGGGGGCCACAGATACGCAGTATTTT
cdr3_aa: CASSPGLWRGATDTQYF
v_call: TRBV18
d_call: TRBD2
j_call: TRBJ2-3
clone_size: .

cdr3_nt: TGTGCCAGCAGCAGTCGCGCCCGGACTAGCGGGACGGATACGCAGTATTTT
cdr3_aa: CASSSRARTSGTDTQYF
v_call: TRBV5-4
d_call: TRBD2
j_call: TRBJ2-3
clone_size: once

cdr3_nt: TGTGCCAGCAGCCGCACACAGGGTCCCTACGAGCAGTACTTC
cdr3_aa: CASSRTQGPYEQYF
v_call: TRBV14
d_call: .
j_call: TRBJ2-7
clone_size: .